This TCR beta chain derives from a study of shared clonotypes between healthy human individuals. TCRdb keeps only in-frame clones here, not all; method: immunoSEQ multiplex PCR. This repertoire shows roughly 1,500,000 clones, roughly 98.5% found once; its top ten account for about 0.4%. The germline V and J ends were trimmed by 5 bases and 1 base, with 8 bases remaining between them. Looked up from germline, CDR1 is SGHTA and CDR2 is FQGNSA. This CDR3 is 14 amino acids long. The chain carries TRBV7-2 and TRBJ2-2; no clear D gene. The TCR originated in a man aged 25 to 45 in good health. The specimen sequenced was naive CD4+ T cells sorted from blood. Subset noted: CD45RA+ positively selected. The chain's CDR3 is CASSLRLNTGELFF. The CDR3 DNA reads TGTGCCAGCAGCCTCCGTTTGAACACCGGGGAGCTGTTTTTT.